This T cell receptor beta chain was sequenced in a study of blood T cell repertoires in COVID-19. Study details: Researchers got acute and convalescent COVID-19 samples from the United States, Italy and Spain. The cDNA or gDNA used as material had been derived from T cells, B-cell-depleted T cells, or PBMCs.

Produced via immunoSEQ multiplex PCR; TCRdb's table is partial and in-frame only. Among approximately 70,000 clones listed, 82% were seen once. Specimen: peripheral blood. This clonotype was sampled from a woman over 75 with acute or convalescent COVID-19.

The chain's CDR3 is CASSPDRPGDGYEQYF. In nucleotides, the CDR3 is TGTGCCAGCAGCCCTGACAGGCCAGGGGATGGGTACGAGCAGTACTTC. The J gene is TRBJ2-7, the V gene TRBV13; a weak D match, TRBD1 (6 bases). The germline V gene encodes CDR1 PRHDT and CDR2 FYEKMQ (reference sequence). The V gene lost 5 bases and the J gene lost 4 bases, with 21 bases spanning the gap. There are 16 residues in the CDR3.